This T cell receptor beta chain is from a study of somatic mutations in cytotoxic T cells in rheumatoid arthritis. Clones were sequenced by immunoSEQ multiplex PCR, and TCRdb holds only the in-frame ones, with some missing. The sample has approximately 20,000 clones, 85% seen once. The CDR3 sequence is 12 residues long. Germline assignment: CDR1 SEHNR and CDR2 FQNEAQ (reference sequence). With 4 bases clipped from V and 12 bases from J, the junction kept 6 bases outside the gene matches. Sequenced sample: CD8+ T cells sorted from blood. The sequence came from a woman in her 40s with rheumatoid arthritis. The chain links TRBV7-9 to TRBJ2-3; TRBD2 matches at 8 bases. This CDR3 is CASSSGGLDQYF. The DNA for the CDR3 is TGTGCCAGCAGCTCGGGGGGGCTGGATCAGTATTTT.